Listed below are T cell receptor beta chains from one sample, sequenced in a study of T cell responses to AZD1222 COVID-19 vaccine. TCRdb's copy holds only in-frame clones and misses some; the assay was immunoSEQ multiplex PCR. The sample records more than 150,000 clones, over 80% being singletons. The sample was peripheral blood, taken 28 days after the second AZD1222 dose. These receptors originate from an adult who received the AZD1222 COVID-19 vaccine. CDR3s include the opening cysteine and the closing phenylalanine or tryptophan. A D gene is named only where the DNA matches it firmly. For some rows the clone size is stated as once, few or many, or as a class when expanded; others skip it.

>TRBJ2-5|.|.|TRBV13
CASSRLLAEAQETQYF
TGTGCCAGCAGCCGCCTTTTAGCGGAAGCGCAAGAGACCCAGTACTTC
>TRBJ2-4|.|once|TRBV7-2
CASSLAGRSVLAKNIQYF
TGTGCCAGCAGCTTAGCTGGCCGATCGGTTTTAGCCAAAAACATTCAGTACTTC
>TRBJ2-5|.|.|TRBV11-3
CASSSGPQETQYF
TGTGCCAGCAGCTCCGGTCCCCAAGAGACCCAGTACTTC
>TRBJ2-1|TRBD1|.|TRBV9
CASSTFPGQGIVNEQFF
TGTGCCAGCAGCACATTTCCGGGACAGGGAATCGTCAATGAGCAGTTCTTC
>TRBJ1-5|TRBD1|once|TRBV6-6
CASSYTGQFNQPQHF
TGTGCCAGCAGTTACACGGGACAGTTCAATCAGCCCCAGCATTTT
>TRBJ2-7|.|.|TRBV19
CASSDRRSYEQYF
TGTGCCAGTAGTGACAGGAGGTCTTACGAGCAGTACTTC
>TRBJ1-6|TRBD1|few|TRBV6-1
CASSGQGSRSYNSPLHF
TGTGCCAGCAGTGGACAGGGGTCGAGATCCTATAATTCACCCCTCCACTTT
>TRBJ2-3|.|.|TRBV3-1/TRBV3-2
CASSQGGSLGDTQYF
TGTGCCAGCAGCCAAGGAGGCTCGTTGGGAGATACGCAGTATTTT
>TRBJ2-1|.|once|TRBV15
CATRGAGVQNNEQFF
TGTGCCACCAGGGGAGCAGGAGTTCAGAACAATGAGCAGTTCTTC
>TRBJ2-1|TRBD2|.|TRBV7-9
CASSRGSGMTTYNEQFF
TGTGCCAGCAGTAGGGGTAGCGGGATGACCACCTACAATGAGCAGTTCTTC
>TRBJ2-1|.|.|TRBV11-3
CASSLARRNEQFF
TGTGCCAGCAGCTTGGCTAGGCGGAATGAGCAGTTCTTC
>TRBJ1-1|.|.|TRBV6-2/TRBV6-3
CASSYTGSTEAFF
TGTGCCAGCAGTTATACAGGGAGCACTGAAGCTTTCTTT
>TRBJ2-3|.|.|TRBV3-1/TRBV3-2
CASSPSTDTQYF
TGTGCCAGCAGCCCCTCCACAGATACGCAGTATTTT
>TRBJ1-4|TRBD1|.|TRBV15
CATSSPRRGQYNEKLFF
TGTGCCACCAGCAGCCCTCGGAGGGGGCAGTATAATGAAAAACTGTTTTTT
>TRBJ2-5|.|.|TRBV5-6
CASSPGGPDQYF
TGTGCCAGCAGCCCCGGGGGCCCGGACCAGTACTTC
>TRBJ2-7|TRBD2|.|TRBV6-2/TRBV6-3
CASSYRLAGSYEQYF
TGTGCCAGCAGTTATCGACTAGCGGGCTCCTACGAGCAGTACTTC
>TRBJ1-2|TRBD1|.|TRBV29-1
CSVTGGKQGYTF
TGCAGCGTAACAGGGGGCAAACAGGGCTACACCTTC
>TRBJ1-4|TRBD1|.|TRBV4-2
CASSQDPGTGGEKLFF
TGTGCCAGCAGCCAAGACCCGGGGACAGGGGGCGAAAAACTGTTTTTT
>TRBJ1-1|.|.|TRBV18
CASSPLGEDTEAFF
TGTGCCAGCTCACCACTAGGGGAGGACACTGAAGCTTTCTTT
>TRBJ1-1|.|few|TRBV6-5
CASTLGAGGTEAFF
TGTGCCAGCACCCTAGGGGCAGGTGGGACTGAAGCTTTCTTT
>TRBJ2-3|TRBD2|.|TRBV25-1
CASSKGLAGPGADTQYF
TGTGCCAGCAGTAAGGGACTAGCGGGCCCCGGCGCAGATACGCAGTATTTT
>TRBJ1-1|TRBD1|.|TRBV5-4
CASNDRGRTEAFF
TGTGCCAGCAATGACAGGGGGCGTACTGAAGCTTTCTTT
>TRBJ2-1|TRBD2|.|TRBV5-1
CASSLHWGAGDYNEQFF
TGCGCCAGCAGCTTGCATTGGGGAGCGGGAGACTACAATGAGCAGTTCTTC
>TRBJ2-2|.|.|TRBV2
CASRVGIASNTGELFF
TGTGCCAGCAGGGTTGGTATAGCTTCGAACACCGGGGAGCTGTTTTTT
>TRBJ2-7|.|.|TRBV11-2
CASSLDGGREQYF
TGTGCCAGCAGCTTAGACGGGGGCAGGGAGCAGTACTTC
>TRBJ1-4|.|.|TRBV30
CAWTGRNEKLFF
TGTGCCTGGACAGGGAGGAATGAAAAACTGTTTTTT
>TRBJ1-6|.|.|TRBV30
CAWSGTDNSPLHF
TGTGCCTGGAGCGGGACCGATAATTCACCCCTCCACTTT
>TRBJ2-2|.|.|TRBV27
CASSSAGIGGELFF
TGTGCCAGCAGTTCTGCGGGAATTGGCGGGGAGCTGTTTTTT
>TRBJ1-4|TRBD1|.|TRBV18
CASSARQGANEKLFF
TGTGCCAGCTCTGCTCGCCAGGGGGCAAATGAAAAACTGTTTTTT
>TRBJ1-5|.|.|TRBV6-5
CASGMADQPQHF
TGTGCCTCAGGGATGGCAGATCAGCCCCAGCATTTT
>TRBJ2-7|.|.|TRBV7-9
CASGPSLYEQYF
TGTGCCTCCGGACCATCCCTCTACGAGCAGTACTTC
>TRBJ2-1|TRBD2|once|TRBV5-4
CASSLGLGSGGASYNEQFF
TGTGCCAGCAGCTTGGGGCTTGGGTCGGGAGGCGCCTCCTACAATGAGCAGTTCTTC
>TRBJ2-1|TRBD2|.|TRBV24-1
CATSDSITSGRTEQFF
TGTGCCACCAGTGATTCGATTACTAGCGGGAGAACTGAGCAGTTCTTC
>TRBJ2-1|.|.|TRBV7-9
CASSLVGTQRNEQFF
TGTGCCAGCAGCTTAGTTGGGACTCAAAGGAATGAGCAGTTCTTC
>TRBJ2-5|.|.|TRBV6-2/TRBV6-3
CASSQTDVRKTQYF
TGTGCCAGCAGCCAGACCGACGTCAGGAAGACCCAGTACTTC
>TRBJ2-1|TRBD1|.|TRBV5-4
CASSLVTGAYNEQFF
TGTGCCAGCAGCTTAGTGACAGGGGCCTACAATGAGCAGTTCTTC